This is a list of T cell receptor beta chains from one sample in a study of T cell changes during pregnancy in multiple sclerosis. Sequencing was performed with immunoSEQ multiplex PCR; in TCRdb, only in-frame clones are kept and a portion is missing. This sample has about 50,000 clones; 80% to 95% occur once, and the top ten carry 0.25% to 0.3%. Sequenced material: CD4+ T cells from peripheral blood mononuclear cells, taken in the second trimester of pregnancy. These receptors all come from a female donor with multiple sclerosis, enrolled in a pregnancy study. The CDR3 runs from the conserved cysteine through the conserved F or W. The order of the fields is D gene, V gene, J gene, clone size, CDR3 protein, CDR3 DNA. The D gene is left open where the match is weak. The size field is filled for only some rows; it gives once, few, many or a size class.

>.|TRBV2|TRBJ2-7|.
CASTLGAYEQYF
TGTGCCAGCACCTTGGGAGCTTACGAGCAGTACTTC
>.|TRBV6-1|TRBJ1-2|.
CASSEALGQLIYGYTF
TGTGCCAGCAGTGAAGCTTTAGGACAGTTAATCTATGGCTACACCTTC
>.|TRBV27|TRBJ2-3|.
CASRRVVFTDTQYF
TGTGCCAGCAGGAGGGTAGTTTTCACAGATACGCAGTATTTT
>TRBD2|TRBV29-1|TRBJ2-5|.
CSVGGLAGGVGETQYF
TGCAGCGTTGGGGGACTAGCGGGAGGAGTGGGGGAGACCCAGTACTTC
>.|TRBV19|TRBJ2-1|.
CASSITWAVPTGGQFF
TGTGCCAGTAGTATAACATGGGCAGTACCTACAGGTGGGCAGTTCTTC
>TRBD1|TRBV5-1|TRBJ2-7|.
CASSEGDSYRSYEQYF
TGCGCCAGCAGCGAGGGGGACAGTTATAGGTCCTACGAGCAGTACTTC
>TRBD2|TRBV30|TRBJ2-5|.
CAAPGGNQETQYF
TGTGCCGCACCCGGGGGGAACCAAGAGACCCAGTACTTC
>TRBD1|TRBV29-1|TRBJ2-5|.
CSVEDWPGGRQTQYF
TGCAGCGTTGAAGATTGGCCAGGGGGCAGGCAGACCCAGTACTTC
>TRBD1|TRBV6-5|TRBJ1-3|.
CASSYSTGAGNTIYF
TGTGCCAGCAGTTACTCGACAGGGGCGGGAAACACCATATATTTT
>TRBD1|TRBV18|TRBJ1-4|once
CASSPPGQGGEKLFF
TGTGCCAGCTCACCACCGGGACAGGGGGGAGAAAAACTGTTTTTT
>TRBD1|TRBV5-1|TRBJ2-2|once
CASSSGQLGELFF
TGCGCCAGCAGCTCGGGACAGCTCGGGGAGCTGTTTTTT
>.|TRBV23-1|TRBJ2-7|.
CASSQTRDMEYEQYF
TGCGCCAGCAGTCAGACCCGGGACATGGAATACGAGCAGTACTTC
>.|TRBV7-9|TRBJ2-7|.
CASSLALDGIGSYEQYF
TGTGCCAGCAGCTTAGCCCTGGACGGGATAGGGTCCTACGAGCAGTACTTC
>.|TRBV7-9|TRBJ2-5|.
CASSPPGETQYF
TGTGCCAGCAGTCCCCCGGGAGAGACCCAGTACTTC
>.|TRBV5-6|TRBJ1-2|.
CASSLGTELFGYTF
TGTGCCAGCAGCTTGGGGACAGAGCTCTTTGGCTACACCTTC
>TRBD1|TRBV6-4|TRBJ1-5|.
CASSGKTGGVEGNQPQHF
TGTGCCAGCAGTGGAAAGACAGGGGGCGTGGAGGGCAATCAGCCCCAGCATTTT
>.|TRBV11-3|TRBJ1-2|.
CASSLGRRAQSYGYTF
TGTGCCAGCAGCTTAGGTCGGAGGGCACAAAGCTATGGCTACACCTTC
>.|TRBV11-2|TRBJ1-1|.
CASSLDLSREAFF
TGTGCCAGCAGCTTAGATCTGAGCAGGGAAGCTTTCTTT
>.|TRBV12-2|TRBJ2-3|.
CASRLGNRGPRWVVGDTQYF
TGTGCAAGTCGCTTAGGGAACAGGGGGCCCCGGTGGGTAGTAGGGGATACGCAGTATTTT
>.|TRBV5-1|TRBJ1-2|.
CASSLEGGNYGYTF
TGCGCCAGCAGCTTGGAAGGGGGTAACTATGGCTACACCTTC
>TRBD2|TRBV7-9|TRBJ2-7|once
CASRGGASYEQYF
TGTGCCAGCCGCGGGGGGGCGAGCTACGAGCAGTACTTC
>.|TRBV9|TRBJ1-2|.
CASSVDRNYGYTF
TGTGCCAGCAGCGTAGACAGAAACTATGGCTACACCTTC
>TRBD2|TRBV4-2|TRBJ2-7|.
CASSPQRPALADYEQYF
TGTGCCAGCAGCCCTCAGAGGCCCGCACTAGCGGACTACGAGCAGTACTTC
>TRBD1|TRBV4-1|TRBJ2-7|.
CASSQGRDRVNEQYF
TGCGCCAGCAGCCAAGGGCGGGACAGGGTCAACGAGCAGTACTTC
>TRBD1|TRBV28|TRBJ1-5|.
CASSRQGAVQPQHF
TGTGCCAGCAGCCGACAGGGGGCGGTTCAGCCCCAGCATTTT
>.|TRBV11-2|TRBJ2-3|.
CASSLDRTGCDF
TGTGCCAGCAGCTTAGATCGAACAGGTTGCGATTTT
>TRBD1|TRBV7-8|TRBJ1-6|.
CASSFRTGASNIHF
TGTGCCAGCAGCTTCAGGACAGGGGCCTCCAATATCCACTTT
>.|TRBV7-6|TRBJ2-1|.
CASSLGPNYEQFF
TGTGCCAGCAGCTTGGGGCCTAATTATGAGCAGTTCTTC
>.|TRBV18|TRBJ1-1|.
CASSQQQGPGTEAFF
TGTGCCAGCTCACAACAACAGGGTCCGGGCACTGAAGCTTTCTTT
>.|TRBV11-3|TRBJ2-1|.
CASSLDSGIYNEQFF
TGTGCCAGCAGCTTAGATTCAGGGATCTACAATGAGCAGTTCTTC
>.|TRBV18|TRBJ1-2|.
CASSPDKGQGSNYGYTF
TGTGCCAGCTCACCTGATAAGGGGCAGGGATCTAACTATGGCTACACCTTC
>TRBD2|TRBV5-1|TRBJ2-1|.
CASSLGLAGVFNEQFF
TGCGCCAGCAGCTTAGGCCTAGCGGGGGTGTTCAATGAGCAGTTCTTC
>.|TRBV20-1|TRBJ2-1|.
CSASMYEQFF
TGCAGTGCTAGCATGTATGAGCAGTTCTTC